Below, 24 T cell receptor beta chains from the same sample are listed, as sequenced in a study of T cells in localized non-small cell lung cancer. Clones were read by immunoSEQ multiplex PCR, and TCRdb kept only the in-frame ones, dropping some. The sample yields 100,000 to 150,000 clones, about 90% seen once. Sequenced material: peripheral blood, taken before any cancer treatment. These receptors were taken from a female donor aged 60 or older with stage I lung adenocarcinoma.

The V call is TRBV28, the J call TRBJ1-4, with 9 bases identical to TRBD1. The CDR3 consists of 14 residues. Germline lookup yields CDR1 MDHEN and CDR2 SYDVKM. Losses at the gene ends were 6 bases for V and 7 bases for J; bases not matched to a gene: 6. The DNA of the CDR3 is TGTGCCAGCAGGTCGGGACAGGGATCTGAAAAACTGTTTTTT. Protein: CASRSGQGSEKLFF. Filled out from reference TRBV28 and TRBJ1-4, the complete variable domain reads DVKVTQSSRYLVKRTGEKVFLECVQDMDHENMFWYRQDPGLGLRLIYFSYDVKMKEKGDIPEGYSVSREKKERFSLILESASTNQTSMYLCASRSGQGSEKLFFGSGTQLSVL.

The rearrangement uses TRBV7-9 and TRBJ1-1; possibly TRBD1 for D (6 bases). The CDR3 runs to 15 residues. The germline V gene encodes CDR1 SEHNR and CDR2 FQNEAQ (reference sequence). V lost 2 bases and J lost 4, with 14 bases in between. For the CDR3, the DNA is TGTGCCAGCAGCTTAATCGGGGGCCTCCGCACTGAAGCTTTCTTT. This codes for CASSLIGGLRTEAFF.

This chain links TRBV28 with TRBJ1-2; TRBD1 matches at 7 bases. V lost 3 bases and J lost 6; bases outside the gene matches: 4. The CDR3 loop spans 13 amino acids. Germline V gene lookup returns CDR1 MDHEN and CDR2 SYDVKM. CDR3 in DNA: TGTGCCAGCAGTTTCGAGGGGGCTGATGGCTACACCTTC. Translated: CASSFEGADGYTF.

This clone was picked up one time. The rearrangement joins TRBV2 to TRBJ2-1; possibly TRBD2 for D (6 bases). The CDR3 totals 14 residues. V dropped 6 bases and J dropped 3 bases, with 12 bases sitting between them. Germline CDR1 and CDR2: SNHLY and FYNNEI. The CDR3 DNA follows: TGTGCCAGCAGGCGGGACTTCAGCTACAATGAGCAGTTCTTC. It is translated as CASRRDFSYNEQFF.

V and J are TRBV29-1 and TRBJ2-1, with a tentative D call TRBD2 (6 bases). CDR3 length: 14 amino acids. Trimming stripped 3 bases from V and 6 bases from J, with 15 bases between. Per the germline V gene, CDR1 is SQVTM and CDR2 is ANQGSEA. The CDR3 DNA reads as TGCAGCGTTGACGAACTAGCAGCGGTCAATGAGCAGTTCTTC. Translation gives CSVDELAAVNEQFF.

The chain employs TRBV19 and TRBJ1-5, with D possibly being TRBD1 (6 bases). The CDR3 is 16 amino acids. The germline gives CDR1 LNHDA, CDR2 SQIVND (reference sequence). V gave up 8 bases and J gave up 3 bases, with 20 bases separating them. The CDR3 sequence: CASGNPRGNNNQPQHF. The CDR3 DNA sequence: TGTGCCAGTGGCAACCCAAGGGGGAACAACAATCAGCCCCAGCATTTT.

V is TRBV2 and J is TRBJ2-1; TRBD2 aligns across 10 bases. The CDR3 is made up of 15 amino acids. CDR1 is SNHLY, CDR2 FYNNEI, per germline. Trimming removed 3 bases from V and 8 bases from J; junction bases left unmatched: 7. CDR3 region: CASSELAGGIDEQFF. The CDR3 region has the DNA TGTGCCAGCAGTGAGTTAGCGGGAGGCATCGATGAGCAGTTCTTC.

This chain links TRBV6-6 with TRBJ1-1, with D perhaps matching TRBD1 (6 bases). V gave up 8 bases and J gave up 2 bases, with 18 bases separating them. There are 15 residues in the CDR3. Germline V gene lookup returns CDR1 MNHNY and CDR2 SVGAGI (reference sequence). The CDR3 DNA is TGTGCCAGCGAGGAGGACAGCCGGCTTAACACTGAAGCTTTCTTT. Amino acids: CASEEDSRLNTEAFF.

The CDR3, as DNA: TGTGCCAGCAGGGGGGACAGGAAAGGAATAGATGAGCAGTTCTTC. This translates into CASRGDRKGIDEQFF. The chain combines TRBV28 with TRBJ2-1; 8 bases agree with TRBD1. The ends lost 6 bases at V and 8 bases at J; junction bases unmatched: 12. The CDR3 contains 15 residues. CDR1 is MDHEN and CDR2 is SYDVKM in the germline V gene. The full variable domain, completed using reference TRBV28 and TRBJ2-1, is DVKVTQSSRYLVKRTGEKVFLECVQDMDHENMFWYRQDPGLGLRLIYFSYDVKMKEKGDIPEGYSVSREKKERFSLILESASTNQTSMYLCASRGDRKGIDEQFFGPGTRLTVL.

V usage is TRBV11-3 and J usage is TRBJ1-1; D gene unclear. V was shortened by 5 bases and J by 0 bases, with 10 bases between the two germline ends. The CDR3 has 14 residues. The germline gives CDR1 SGHNT, CDR2 YENEEA. For the CDR3, the DNA is TGTGCCAGCAGCCGCCGCGGCATGAACACTGAAGCTTTCTTT. It is translated as CASSRRGMNTEAFF.

V gene TRBV6-4 combines with J gene TRBJ2-1, with D unclear. V was pared by 8 bases and J by 3 bases, with 5 bases between. The CDR3 sequence is 11 residues long. Germline CDR1 is MRHNA and CDR2 is SNTAGT. This CDR3 is CASGDYNEQFF. CDR3 sequence (DNA): TGTGCCAGCGGCGACTACAATGAGCAGTTCTTC.

J is TRBJ2-5 and V is TRBV20-1; possible D gene TRBD2, 5 bases. The CDR3 is 11 amino acids. Trimming stripped 2 bases from V and 5 bases from J, with 6 bases between. Germline-derived CDR1 and CDR2 are DFQATT and SNEGSKA (reference sequence). The CDR3 region has the DNA TGCAGTGCTAGATCGGGGGAGACCCAGTACTTC. Translated, it gives CSARSGETQYF.

The V call is TRBV9, the J call TRBJ2-2; tentative D call: TRBD2 (6 bases). CDR3 length equals 15 residues. The germline V gene encodes CDR1 SGDLS and CDR2 YYNGEE. V was pared by 3 bases and J by 5 bases, with 14 bases between. The CDR3 sequence: CASSGRAVGTGELFF. The CDR3, as DNA: TGTGCCAGCAGCGGGAGGGCCGTAGGAACCGGGGAGCTGTTTTTT.

The rearrangement joins TRBV5-1 to TRBJ2-1, with TRBD2 matching 15 bases. Trimming cost V 4 bases and J 0 bases; bases outside gene matches: 5. The CDR3 length is 18 residues. The V gene's germline CDR1 is SGHRS and CDR2 YFSETQ. In nucleotides, the CDR3 is TGCGCCAGCAGCGCAAGGACTAGCGGGAGGGTCTCCTACAATGAGCAGTTCTTC. This gives the protein CASSARTSGRVSYNEQFF.

The chain joins TRBV4-2 to TRBJ2-1, with TRBD2 matching over 7 bases. Trimming at V came to 0 bases and at J to 7 bases, leaving 9 bases not matched to a gene. The length of the CDR3 is 16 residues. The germline V gene has CDR1 LGHNA and CDR2 YNFKEQ. DNA of the CDR3: TGTGCCAGCAGCCAAGATCTCGGGGGAGGGATGAATGAGCAGTTCTTC. Encoded protein: CASSQDLGGGMNEQFF.

This chain uses TRBV10-3 with TRBJ2-5; D might be TRBD2 (5 bases). This CDR3 is 13 amino acids long. Germline V gene data show CDR1 as ENHRY and CDR2 as SYGVKD. Deletions cut 1 base from V and 3 bases from J, with 6 bases between. The CDR3: CAISEWEKETQYF. The CDR3 DNA follows: TGTGCCATCAGTGAGTGGGAGAAAGAGACCCAGTACTTC.

J is TRBJ1-5 and V is TRBV6-5; possible D gene TRBD1, 6 bases. Looked up from germline, CDR1 is MNHEY and CDR2 is SVGAGI. The CDR3 has 16 residues. The V and J ends lost 0 bases and 7 bases respectively, with 16 bases between them. The CDR3 DNA is TGTGCCAGCAGTTACTCGGCTTCAGGGGAGGGGCAGCCCCAGCATTTT. As protein: CASSYSASGEGQPQHF.

In this sample, this clone turned up once. V usage is TRBV28 and J usage is TRBJ2-7; the match to TRBD1 covers 8 bases. CDR1 and CDR2 (germline): MDHEN, SYDVKM. This CDR3 has 13 residues. With V trimmed by 6 bases and J by 7 bases, 8 bases remained unmatched. The CDR3 region has the DNA TGTGCCAGCAGGCCACAGGGGGAAGATGAGCAGTACTTC. This codes for CASRPQGEDEQYF.

V is TRBV9 and J is TRBJ2-2; 9 positions agree with TRBD2. The CDR3 runs to 16 residues. CDR1 and CDR2 (germline): SGDLS, YYNGEE. Trimming removed 0 bases from V and 6 bases from J; junction bases left unmatched: 6. For the CDR3, the DNA is TGTGCCAGCAGCGTAGTTAGCGGGAGTATCCCCGGGGAGCTGTTTTTT. Amino acid sequence: CASSVVSGSIPGELFF.

This chain uses TRBV11-2 with TRBJ1-5; the D is unclear. Germline V gene sequence: CDR1 SGHAT, CDR2 FQNNGV. With 3 bases removed from V and 1 base from J, the gap between germline ends came to 7 bases. CDR3 size: 14 residues. The CDR3 coding sequence is TGTGCCAGCAGCTTTGGTGGGAGCAATCAGCCCCAGCATTTT. Protein: CASSFGGSNQPQHF.

The chain links TRBV7-2 to TRBJ1-1; D gene uncertain. Trimming pared 5 bases from V and 0 bases from J, leaving 13 bases between. Germline lookup yields CDR1 SGHTA and CDR2 FQGNSA. The CDR3 totals 15 residues. The CDR3 loop reads CASSTSVALNTEAFF. CDR3 sequence (DNA): TGTGCCAGCAGCACTAGCGTGGCTCTGAACACTGAAGCTTTCTTT. The whole variable domain, filled in from reference TRBV7-2 and TRBJ1-1, reads GAGVSQSPSNKVTEKGKDVELRCDPISGHTALYWYRQSLGQGLEFLIYFQGNSAPDKSGLPSDRFSAERTGGSVSTLTIQRTQQEDSAVYLCASSTSVALNTEAFFGQGTRLTVV.

V and J are TRBV6-6 and TRBJ1-2; maybe TRBD1 (6 bases). In germline, CDR1 is MNHNY, CDR2 SVGAGI (reference sequence). The V end lost 2 bases, the J end lost 3 bases, and 10 bases lay between the germline ends. The CDR3 contains 14 residues. The CDR3 DNA is TGTGCCAGCAGTTACAGGGGGTCGGACTATGGCTACACCTTC. It translates to CASSYRGSDYGYTF.

The V and J genes are TRBV5-4 and TRBJ2-5; the D gene is possibly TRBD2 (6 bases). CDR3 size: 15 residues. Germline-derived CDR1 and CDR2 are SGHNT and YYREEE (reference sequence). V lost 5 bases and J lost 0, with 14 bases in between. This chain's CDR3 is CASRRTSRYQETQYF. CDR3 DNA sequence: TGTGCCAGCAGACGAACTAGCCGGTACCAAGAGACCCAGTACTTC.

The chain has TRBV9 and TRBJ2-7; either TRBD1 or TRBD2 may fit D (5 bases each). The V end was cut by 2 bases, the J end by 6 bases, with 6 bases between. In germline, CDR1 is SGDLS, CDR2 YYNGEE. This CDR3 spans 11 amino acids. CDR3 nucleotides: TGTGCCAGCAGCGTGGGGGTCGAGCAGTACTTC. As protein: CASSVGVEQYF.